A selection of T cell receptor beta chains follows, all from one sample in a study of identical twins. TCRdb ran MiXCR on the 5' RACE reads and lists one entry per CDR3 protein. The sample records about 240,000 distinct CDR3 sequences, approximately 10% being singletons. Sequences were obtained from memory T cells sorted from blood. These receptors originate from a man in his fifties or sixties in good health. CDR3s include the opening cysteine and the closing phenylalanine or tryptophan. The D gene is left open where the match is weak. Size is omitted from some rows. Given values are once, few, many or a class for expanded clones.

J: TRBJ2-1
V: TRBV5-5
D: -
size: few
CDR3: CASSLESPSYNEQFF
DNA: TGTGCCAGCAGCTTGGAAAGTCCCTCCTACAATGAGCAGTTCTTC

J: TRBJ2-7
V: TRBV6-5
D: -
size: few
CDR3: CASSQQGDEQYF
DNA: TGTGCCAGCAGCCAGCAAGGGGACGAGCAGTACTTC

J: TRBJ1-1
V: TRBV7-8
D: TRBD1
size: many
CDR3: CASSLGDRVPPEAFF
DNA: TGTGCCAGCAGCTTAGGTGACAGGGTCCCGCCTGAAGCTTTCTTT

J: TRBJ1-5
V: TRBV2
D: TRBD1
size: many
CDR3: CASSAGTDTGGPQHF
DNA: TGTGCCAGCAGCGCCGGGACAGATACGGGAGGGCCCCAGCATTTT

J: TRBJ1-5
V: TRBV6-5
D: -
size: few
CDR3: CASSYANDAGQPQHF
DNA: TGTGCCAGCAGTTACGCTAACGACGCAGGGCAGCCCCAGCATTTT

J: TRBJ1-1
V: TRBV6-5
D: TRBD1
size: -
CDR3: CASSFGTGAITEAFF
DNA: TGTGCCAGCAGTTTCGGGACAGGGGCGATCACTGAAGCTTTCTTT

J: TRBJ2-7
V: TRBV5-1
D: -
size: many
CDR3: CASSLGGQEGREQYF
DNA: TGCGCCAGCAGCTTGGGTGGACAGGAGGGCCGGGAGCAGTACTTC

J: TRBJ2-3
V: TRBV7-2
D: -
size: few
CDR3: CASSPGDTGTDTQYF
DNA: TGTGCCAGCAGCCCCGGGGACACAGGGACAGATACGCAGTATTTT

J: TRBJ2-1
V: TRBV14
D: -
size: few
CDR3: CASSQVRLSSYNEQFF
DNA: TGTGCCAGCAGCCAAGTACGCCTCAGCTCCTACAATGAGCAGTTCTTC

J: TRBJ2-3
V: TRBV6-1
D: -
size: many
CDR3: CASSLTLVGTDTQYF
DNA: TGTGCCAGCAGTCTGACACTGGTCGGCACAGATACGCAGTATTTT

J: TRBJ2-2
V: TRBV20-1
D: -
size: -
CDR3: CSARVPGVYGELFF
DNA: TGCAGTGCTAGGGTGCCCGGAGTGTACGGGGAGCTGTTTTTT

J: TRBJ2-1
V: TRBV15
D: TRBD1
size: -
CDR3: CATSRNRQGMGDEQFF
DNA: TGTGCCACCAGCAGAAACCGACAGGGGATGGGCGATGAGCAGTTCTTC

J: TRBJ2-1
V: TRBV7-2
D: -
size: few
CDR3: CASSLVHSDEQFF
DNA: TGTGCCAGCAGCTTAGTTCATAGCGATGAGCAGTTCTTC

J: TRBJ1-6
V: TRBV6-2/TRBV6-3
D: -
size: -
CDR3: CASSNRDTDGALHF
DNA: TGTGCCAGCAGTAACCGGGACACGGATGGGGCCCTCCACTTT

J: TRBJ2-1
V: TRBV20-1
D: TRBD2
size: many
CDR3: CSATLPVGAGVYNEQFF
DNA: TGCAGTGCTACACTCCCGGTGGGAGCGGGAGTCTACAATGAGCAGTTCTTC

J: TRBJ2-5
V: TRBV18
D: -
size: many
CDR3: CASSPRMETQYF
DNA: TGTGCCAGCTCACCGCGTATGGAGACCCAGTACTTC

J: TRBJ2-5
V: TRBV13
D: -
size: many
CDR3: CASSPGQIGLQETQYF
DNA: TGTGCCAGCAGCCCCGGACAGATAGGGTTGCAAGAGACCCAGTACTTC

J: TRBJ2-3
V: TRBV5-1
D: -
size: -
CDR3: CASSGGGRQGDTQYF
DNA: TGCGCCAGCAGCGGGGGAGGAAGGCAAGGAGATACGCAGTATTTT

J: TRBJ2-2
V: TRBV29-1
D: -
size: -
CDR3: CSVPGLVVGELFF
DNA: TGCAGCGTCCCGGGACTCGTTGTCGGGGAGCTGTTTTTT

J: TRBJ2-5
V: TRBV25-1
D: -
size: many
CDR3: CASSASYLETQYF
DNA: TGTGCCAGCAGTGCTTCCTACTTAGAGACCCAGTACTTC

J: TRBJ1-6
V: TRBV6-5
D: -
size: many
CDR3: CASSYSYGQGNSPLHF
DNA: TGTGCCAGCAGTTACTCGTACGGACAAGGGAATTCACCCCTCCACTTT

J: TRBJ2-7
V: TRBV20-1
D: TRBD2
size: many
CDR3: CSAPRTSASYEQYF
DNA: TGCAGTGCTCCCCGGACTAGCGCCTCCTACGAGCAGTACTTC

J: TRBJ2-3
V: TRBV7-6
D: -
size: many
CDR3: CASSFVGVGDTQYF
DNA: TGTGCCAGCAGCTTTGTAGGGGTTGGAGATACGCAGTATTTT

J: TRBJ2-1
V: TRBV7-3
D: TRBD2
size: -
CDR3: CASSLQLAGYNEQFF
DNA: TGTGCCAGCAGCTTACAACTAGCGGGCTACAATGAGCAGTTCTTC

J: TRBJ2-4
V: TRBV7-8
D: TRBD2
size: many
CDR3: CASSPLEGLAVQYF
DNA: TGTGCCAGCAGCCCCCTCGAGGGTCTAGCGGTTCAGTACTTC

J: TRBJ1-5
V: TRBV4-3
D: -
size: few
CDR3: CASSQEVGGGQPQHF
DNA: TGCGCCAGCAGCCAAGAGGTCGGGGGGGGACAGCCCCAGCATTTT

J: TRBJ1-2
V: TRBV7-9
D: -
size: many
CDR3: CASSLGRQVGYTF
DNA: TGTGCCAGCAGCTTAGGTCGGCAGGTTGGCTACACCTTC

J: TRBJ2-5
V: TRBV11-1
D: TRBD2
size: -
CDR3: CASSPTPWGLAVQETQYF
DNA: TGTGCCAGCAGCCCAACCCCGTGGGGACTAGCGGTCCAAGAGACCCAGTACTTC

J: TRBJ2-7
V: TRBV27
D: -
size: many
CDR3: CASSPTIRPREQYF
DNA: TGTGCCAGCAGTCCGACAATACGGCCCCGGGAGCAGTACTTC

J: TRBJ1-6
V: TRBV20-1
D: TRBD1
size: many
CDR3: CSARLPGTGSRSPLHF
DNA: TGCAGTGCTAGACTCCCCGGGACAGGGTCTCGGTCACCCCTCCACTTT

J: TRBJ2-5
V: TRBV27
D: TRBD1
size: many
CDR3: CASSPRGLREETQYF
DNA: TGTGCCAGCAGCCCCAGGGGGCTGAGGGAAGAGACCCAGTACTTC

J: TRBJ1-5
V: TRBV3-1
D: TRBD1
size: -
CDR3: CASSQADRGNQPQHF
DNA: TGTGCCAGCAGCCAAGCCGACAGGGGGAATCAGCCCCAGCATTTT

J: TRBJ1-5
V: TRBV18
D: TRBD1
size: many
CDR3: CASSSTGGSNQPQHF
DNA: TGTGCCAGCTCATCGACAGGGGGGTCCAATCAGCCCCAGCATTTT

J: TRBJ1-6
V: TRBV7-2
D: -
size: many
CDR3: CASSLAYHSNSPLHF
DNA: TGTGCCAGCAGCTTAGCGTATCACAGCAATTCACCCCTCCACTTT

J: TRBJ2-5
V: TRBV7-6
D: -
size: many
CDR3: CASSLGFQGETQYF
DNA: TGTGCCAGCAGCTTAGGTTTCCAGGGAGAGACCCAGTACTTC

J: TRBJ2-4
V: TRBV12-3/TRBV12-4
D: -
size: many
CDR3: CASSSGIRAKNIQYF
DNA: TGTGCCAGCAGCTCCGGGATCCGAGCCAAAAACATTCAGTACTTC

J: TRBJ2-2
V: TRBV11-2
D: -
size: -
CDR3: CASRHLLRGNTGELFF
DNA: TGTGCCAGCAGACATTTACTGCGGGGAAACACCGGGGAGCTGTTTTTT

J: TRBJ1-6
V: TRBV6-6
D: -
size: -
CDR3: CASRSRNSPLHF
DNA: TGTGCCAGCAGATCCAGAAATTCACCCCTCCACTTT

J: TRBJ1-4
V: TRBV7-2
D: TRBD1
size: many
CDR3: CASSLAGQGREKLFF
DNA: TGTGCCAGCAGCTTAGCTGGACAGGGGAGAGAAAAACTGTTTTTT

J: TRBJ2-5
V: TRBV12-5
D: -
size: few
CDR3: CASGLDPPGTQYF
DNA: TGTGCTAGTGGTCTGGACCCTCCCGGGACCCAGTACTTC

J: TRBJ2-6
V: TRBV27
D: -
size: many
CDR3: CASTRSGANVLTF
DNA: TGTGCCAGCACTCGCTCTGGGGCCAACGTCCTGACTTTC

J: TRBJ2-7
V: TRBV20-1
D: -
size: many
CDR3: CSANRAGYTYEQYF
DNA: TGCAGTGCTAATCGGGCAGGGTATACCTACGAGCAGTACTTC

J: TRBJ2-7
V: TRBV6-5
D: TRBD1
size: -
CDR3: CASSSQDRAYEQYF
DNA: TGTGCCAGCAGTTCCCAAGACAGGGCATACGAGCAGTACTTC

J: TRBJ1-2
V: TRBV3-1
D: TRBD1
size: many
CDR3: CASSPPGGSGYTF
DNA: TGTGCCAGCAGCCCACCAGGGGGCAGCGGCTACACCTTC

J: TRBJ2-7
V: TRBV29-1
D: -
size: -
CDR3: CSVVSRGYSYEQYF
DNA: TGCAGCGTGGTCTCGAGGGGGTATTCCTACGAGCAGTACTTC

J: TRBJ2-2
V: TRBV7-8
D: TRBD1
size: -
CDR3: CASSQRRLTRQGGTGELFF
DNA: TGTGCCAGCAGCCAAAGAAGATTAACTCGACAGGGCGGTACCGGGGAGCTGTTTTTT

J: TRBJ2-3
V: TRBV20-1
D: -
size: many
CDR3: CSATLFTSTDTQYF
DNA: TGCAGTGCTACCCTTTTTACTAGCACAGATACGCAGTATTTT

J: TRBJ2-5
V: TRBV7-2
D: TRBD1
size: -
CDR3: CASSYRTGKSETQYF
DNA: TGTGCCAGCAGCTACCGGACAGGGAAATCAGAGACCCAGTACTTC

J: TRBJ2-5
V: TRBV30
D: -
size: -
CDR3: CAWSAGGETQYF
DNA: TGTGCCTGGAGTGCTGGGGGGGAGACCCAGTACTTC

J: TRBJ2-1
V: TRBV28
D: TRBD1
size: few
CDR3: CASSITGTATYNEQFF
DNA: TGTGCCAGCAGTATAACCGGGACAGCTACCTACAATGAGCAGTTCTTC

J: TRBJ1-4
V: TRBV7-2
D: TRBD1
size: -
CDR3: CASSFRQGGGEKLFF
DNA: TGTGCCAGCAGCTTCCGACAGGGTGGGGGTGAAAAACTGTTTTTT